The sequence of this T cell receptor beta chain was determined in a study of T cells in Graves' hyperthyroidism and ophthalmopathy (dated by TCRdb to about 2019). About the study as a whole: Peripheral blood samples were taken at the time of initial diagnosis, prior to any treatment. The paper reports TCR Vbeta CDR3 sequencing of approximately 140 peripheral blood samples: some 41 ophthalmopathy, under 80 hyperthyroidism and 17 progressor patients. Thyroid tissue and blood T-cell repertoires from six or seven Graves' hyperthyroidism patients were also compared in the study. Following sampling, methimazole starting at 30 mg daily was given to hyperthyroidism patients, and high-dose intravenous methylprednisolone was given to ophthalmopathy patients. The 100 discovery patients were randomly split 7:3 into training and test sets. To identify TCR V-J signatures that set the groups apart, the researchers used a discovery cohort of 90 to 100 patients, made up of approximately 43 with Graves' ophthalmopathy and about 60 with stable Graves' hyperthyroidism. Whether ophthalmopathy could be predicted prospectively was tested in an independent validation cohort made up of under 20 hyperthyroidism patients plus 17 patients who later progressed to ophthalmopathy. Study-wide conclusions, independent of this receptor: No statistical method was used to set the sample size in advance, and investigators knew the group allocation. In validation, the model predicted progression to ophthalmopathy with approximately 69% sensitivity and about 73% specificity, a median of 6.5 months before onset. Blood samples also contained most of the expanded thyroid clonotypes (frequency above 0.001), which suggests that blood repertoires may reflect thyroid immune responses. A model built on a 13 V-J signature distinguished ophthalmopathy from stable hyperthyroidism, reaching roughly 88% sensitivity and under 84% specificity in cross-validation and 80%/75% in testing.

In the case of this clonotype: Its antigen is still unknown. Per-base quality was not reported, and no clone a single base away is much larger than it.

Hyperthyroidism patients were newly diagnosed, had a disease duration of under 2 months, and were aged 18 to 65 years. Exclusion was applied to patients with uncontrolled infections, other autoimmune diseases, pregnancy or lactation. Diagnoses relied on clinical symptoms, serum thyroxine and TRAb, thyroid ultrasound and orbital computed tomography. Blood from progressor patients was collected at the time of first diagnosis with hyperthyroidism, before any ophthalmopathy symptoms had appeared. PBMCs were isolated from about 10 ml of fresh peripheral blood by Ficoll-Paque density gradient centrifugation. Progressor patients were defined as those initially diagnosed with Graves' hyperthyroidism in whom ophthalmopathy developed during follow-up. Total RNA was extracted with Trizol reagent, and quality was checked on an Agilent 2100 Bioanalyzer. Reading the germline V gene gives CDR1 SGHAT and CDR2 FQNNGV. The CDR3 holds 16 amino acids from the cysteine to the phenylalanine. The kept DNA is CDR3 alone, 48 bases in frame from the first base. Trimming accounts for 6 bases at V and 5 bases at J, while the number of junction bases matched to no gene is 12.

The TCR beta CDR3 regions were amplified from the RNA transcripts. For the first round of RT-PCR on the TCR CDR3, the HTBI primer set was used together with the Qiagen OneStep RT-PCR kit. The libraries were constructed in a second round of multiplex PCR and then size-selected and purified. Paired-end sequencing of the libraries was performed with 100 bp reads on an Illumina HiSeq2000. As for the original processing: SOAPnuke was used to process the raw data, with reads discarded if the reads contained adapters or uncalled bases, had a mean Phred below 15, or lacked an exact constant-primer or identifier match. COPE v1.2.5 was used to merge high-quality paired reads, and clonotypes were defined as unique nucleotide sequences. MiTCR v1.1 was used to align clonotypes to the IMGT TRBV, TRBD and TRBJ reference segments. Only V-J combinations with frequency above 0.0001, covering 99% to 99.2% of repertoires, were analysed. A TCS score was defined as the ratio of F50 (clonal expansion) to E x V (chaos), with BLOSUM62-based TCRdist applied between CDR3 peptides within each V-J. Welch's t-statistics and random forest reduced approximately 520 V-J features to roughly 13, which were used in a naive Bayes classifier (R e1071). In-frame beta chains were kept once TCRdb had trimmed the public reads at Q25 with fastp and called clones with MiXCR. Every entry covers one CDR3 protein and lists the most common genes and DNA from its rows. In this record, the V and J calls reflect TCRdb's handling and not the investigators' own analysis. The sample table lists some 140,000 distinct CDR3 sequences, around 20% of them with a count of one. In total, the top ten clones hold 60% to 70% of the sample.

Recombination joined TRBV11-2 with TRBJ2-3; 9 middle bases align to TRBD2. The sample comprised blood. The sequence was obtained from a woman aged 45-65 years with Graves' hyperthyroidism that later progressed to Graves' ophthalmopathy. The CDR3 sequence is CASSLPSGRLIDTQYF. The nucleotide sequence is TGTGCCAGCAGTTTACCAAGCGGGAGGTTGATAGATACGCAGTATTTT.